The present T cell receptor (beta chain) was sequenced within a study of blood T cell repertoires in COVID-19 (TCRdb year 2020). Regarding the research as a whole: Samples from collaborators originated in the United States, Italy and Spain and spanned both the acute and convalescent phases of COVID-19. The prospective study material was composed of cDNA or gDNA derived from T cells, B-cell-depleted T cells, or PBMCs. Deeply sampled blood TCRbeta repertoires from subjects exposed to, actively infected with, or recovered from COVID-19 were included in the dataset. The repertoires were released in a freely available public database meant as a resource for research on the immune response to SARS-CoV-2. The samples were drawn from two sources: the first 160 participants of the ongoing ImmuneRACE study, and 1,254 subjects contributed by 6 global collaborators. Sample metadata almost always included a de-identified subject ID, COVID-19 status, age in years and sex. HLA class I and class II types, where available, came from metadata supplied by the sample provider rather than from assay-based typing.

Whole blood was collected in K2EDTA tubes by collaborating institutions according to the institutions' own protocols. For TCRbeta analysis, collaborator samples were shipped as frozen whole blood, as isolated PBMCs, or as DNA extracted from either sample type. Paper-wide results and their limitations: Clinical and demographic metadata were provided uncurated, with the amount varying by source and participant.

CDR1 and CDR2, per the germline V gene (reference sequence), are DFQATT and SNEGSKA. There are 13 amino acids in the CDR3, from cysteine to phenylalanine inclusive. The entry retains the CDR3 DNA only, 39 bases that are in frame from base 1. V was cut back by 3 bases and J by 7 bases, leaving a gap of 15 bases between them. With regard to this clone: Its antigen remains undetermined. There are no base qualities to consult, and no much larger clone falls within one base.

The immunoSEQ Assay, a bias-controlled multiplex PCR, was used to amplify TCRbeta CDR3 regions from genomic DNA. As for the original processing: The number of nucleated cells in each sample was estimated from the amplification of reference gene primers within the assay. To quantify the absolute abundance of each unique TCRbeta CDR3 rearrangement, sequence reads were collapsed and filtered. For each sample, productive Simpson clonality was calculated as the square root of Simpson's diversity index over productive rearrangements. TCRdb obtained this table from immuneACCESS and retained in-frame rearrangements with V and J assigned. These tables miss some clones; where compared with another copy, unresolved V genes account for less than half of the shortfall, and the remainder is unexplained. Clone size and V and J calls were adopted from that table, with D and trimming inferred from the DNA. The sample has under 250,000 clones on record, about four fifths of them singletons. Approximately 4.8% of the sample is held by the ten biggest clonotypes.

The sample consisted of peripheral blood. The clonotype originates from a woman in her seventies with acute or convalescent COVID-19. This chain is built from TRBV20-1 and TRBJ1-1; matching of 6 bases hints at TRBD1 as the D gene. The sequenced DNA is TGCAGTGCTAGTAGTAACCGGGACAATGAAGCTTTCTTT. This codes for CSASSNRDNEAFF.